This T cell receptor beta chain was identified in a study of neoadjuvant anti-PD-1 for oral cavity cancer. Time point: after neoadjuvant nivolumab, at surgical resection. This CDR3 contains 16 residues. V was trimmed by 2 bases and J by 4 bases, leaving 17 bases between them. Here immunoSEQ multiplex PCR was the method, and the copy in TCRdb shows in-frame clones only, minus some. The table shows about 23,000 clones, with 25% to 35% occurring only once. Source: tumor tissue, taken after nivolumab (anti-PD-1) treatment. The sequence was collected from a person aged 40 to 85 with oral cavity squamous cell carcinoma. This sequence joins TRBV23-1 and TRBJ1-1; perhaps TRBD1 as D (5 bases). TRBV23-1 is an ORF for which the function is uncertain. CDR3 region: CASSQAAGHYGTEAFF. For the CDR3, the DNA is TGCGCCAGCAGTCAAGCGGCAGGACATTACGGCACTGAAGCTTTCTTT.